This record covers a single TCR beta chain. Its matching antigen is unknown. The data stem from a study of cytomegalovirus exposure and HLA in healthy donors. This PCR relied on a set of 60 Vbeta primers and 13 Jbeta primers. The data were produced by immunoSEQ multiplex PCR, yet TCRdb's version contains in-frame clones alone and is incomplete. The sample lists about 150,000 clones, about 80% seen once, with 3% to 4% in the top ten. Study-level results: Compared with the roughly 700-donor mean, an Asian-associated ancestry cluster reportedly had fewer N-insertions, according to a later analysis.

CDR1 is ENHRY and CDR2 is SYGVKD in the germline V gene. This CDR3 spans 15 amino acids. V was clipped by 1 base and J by 3 bases; unmatched bases: 3. The rearrangement links TRBV10-3 to TRBJ1-5; TRBD1 matches at 7 bases. This TCR came from a woman between 35 and 50 years old in good health and CMV-seronegative. The sample was PBMCs. CDR3 region: CAISELGGPNQPQHF. The CDR3 DNA is TGTGCCATCAGTGAGTTAGGGGGCCCCAATCAGCCCCAGCATTTT.